This TCR beta chain was sequenced in a study of shared clonotypes between healthy human individuals. Study results and caveats: Few donors limited the genetic and exposure-history diversity represented.

Replicate PCRs were loaded with around 0.3 ug DNA from unsorted PBMC, 29,000 or so T cell genomes. Method: immunoSEQ multiplex PCR; TCRdb's copy keeps in-frame clones and lacks some. The sample carries 550,000 to 600,000 clones, roughly 79% recorded once. Comment on this clone: Its antigen is currently unknown.

Donors, without exception, were Caucasian adults residing in Nashville, Tennessee. CDR1 and CDR2 (germline): SNHLY, FYNNEI. This CDR3 region has 16 residues. Trimming took off 2 bases at V and 7 bases at J, with 17 bases between the two ends. The TCR comes from a woman in her 40s in good health. Some clones in this sample may be carry-over from other donors' samples. V gene TRBV2 combines with J gene TRBJ1-4; D is unclear. Sequencing was done on a sample of PBMCs. The CDR3 coding sequence is TGTGCCAGCAGTGAACAAAGTTCTAGTATTACTGAAAAACTGTTTTTT. It yields the protein CASSEQSSSITEKLFF.